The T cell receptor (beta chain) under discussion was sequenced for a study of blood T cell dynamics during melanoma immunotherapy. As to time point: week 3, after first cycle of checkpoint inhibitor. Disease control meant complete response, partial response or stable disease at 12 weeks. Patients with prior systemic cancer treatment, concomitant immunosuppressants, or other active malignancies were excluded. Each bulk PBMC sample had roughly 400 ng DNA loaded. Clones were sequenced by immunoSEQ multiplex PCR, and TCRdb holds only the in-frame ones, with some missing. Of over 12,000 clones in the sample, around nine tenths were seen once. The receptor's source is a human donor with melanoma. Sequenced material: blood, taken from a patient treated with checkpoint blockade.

The CDR3 nucleotides read TGTGCCAGCAGTTCAATCTCGGTATGGGGAACTGAAGCTTTCTTT. Residues: CASSSISVWGTEAFF. V gene TRBV27 combines with J gene TRBJ1-1; no clear D. Trimming stripped 4 bases from V and 5 bases from J, with 17 bases between. The CDR3 length is 15 residues. Germline V gives CDR1 MNHEY, CDR2 SMNVEV (reference sequence).